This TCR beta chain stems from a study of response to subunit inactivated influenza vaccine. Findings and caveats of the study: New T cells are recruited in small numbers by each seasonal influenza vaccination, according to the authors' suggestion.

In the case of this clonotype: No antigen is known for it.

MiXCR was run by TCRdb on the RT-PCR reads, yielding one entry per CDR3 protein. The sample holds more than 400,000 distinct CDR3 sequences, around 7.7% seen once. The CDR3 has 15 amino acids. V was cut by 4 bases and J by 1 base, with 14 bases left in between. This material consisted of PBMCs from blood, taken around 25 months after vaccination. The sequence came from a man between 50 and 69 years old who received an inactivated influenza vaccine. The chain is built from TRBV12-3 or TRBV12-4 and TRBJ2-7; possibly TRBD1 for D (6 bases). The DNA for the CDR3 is TGTGCCAGCAGTTACAGGGTGGGAAGTTCCTACGAGCAGTACTTC. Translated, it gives CASSYRVGSSYEQYF.